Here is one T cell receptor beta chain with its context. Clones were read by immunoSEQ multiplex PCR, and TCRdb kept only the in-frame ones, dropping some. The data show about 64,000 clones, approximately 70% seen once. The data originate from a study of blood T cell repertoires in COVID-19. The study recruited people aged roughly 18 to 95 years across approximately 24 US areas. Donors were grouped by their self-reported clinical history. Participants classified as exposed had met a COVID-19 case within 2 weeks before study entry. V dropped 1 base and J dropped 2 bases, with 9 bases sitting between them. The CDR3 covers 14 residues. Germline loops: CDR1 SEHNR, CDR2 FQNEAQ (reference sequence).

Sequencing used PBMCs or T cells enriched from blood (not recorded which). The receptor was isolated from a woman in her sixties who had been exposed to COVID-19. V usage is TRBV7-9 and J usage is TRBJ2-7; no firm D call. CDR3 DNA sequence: TGTGCCAGCAGCTTAGGGAGCGTAACCTACGAGCAGTACTTC. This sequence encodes CASSLGSVTYEQYF.